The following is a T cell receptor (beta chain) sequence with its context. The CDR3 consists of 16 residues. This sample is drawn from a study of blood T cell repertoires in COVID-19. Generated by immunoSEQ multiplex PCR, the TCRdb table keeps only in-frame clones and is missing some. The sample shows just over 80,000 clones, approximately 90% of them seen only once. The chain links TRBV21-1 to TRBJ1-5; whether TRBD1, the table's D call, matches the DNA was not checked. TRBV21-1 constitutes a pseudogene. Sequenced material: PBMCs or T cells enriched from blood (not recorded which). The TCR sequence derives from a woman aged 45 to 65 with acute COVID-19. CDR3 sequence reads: CCNRIAGTGGNQPQHF. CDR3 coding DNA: TGTTGCAACAGGATAGCGGGGACAGGGGGAAATCAGCCCCAGCATTTT.